This is a list of T cell receptor beta chains from one sample in a study of blood T cell repertoires in COVID-19. Profiling relied on immunoSEQ multiplex PCR, and the TCRdb table lists in-frame clones only, not all of them. This repertoire shows under 95,000 clones, almost 85% found once; its top ten account for around 10%. Sequenced material: peripheral blood. Receptor source: a man aged 45-65 years with acute or convalescent COVID-19. CDR3s leave out the opening cysteine and the closing phenylalanine or tryptophan. The order of the fields is V gene, J gene, CDR3 protein.

TRBV11-1	TRBJ1-3	ASSTTTGNTIY
TRBV3-1/TRBV3-2	TRBJ2-3	ASSPGLAGGTDTQY
TRBV4-2	TRBJ2-3	ASSQGGSGGLGDTQY
TRBV7-9	TRBJ1-1	ASSWGRNTEAF
TRBV5-1	TRBJ2-5	ASSSRGGQETQY
TRBV9	TRBJ1-2	ASSGRQSNYGYT
TRBV19	TRBJ1-6	ASSGGVQSPLH
TRBV2	TRBJ1-4	ASSADEKLF
TRBV14	TRBJ2-2	ASSQDLGVAGLGELF
TRBV7-9	TRBJ1-1	ASSLRSPGQGKIGTEAF
TRBV11-3	TRBJ2-1	ASSLEGTGHNEQF
TRBV19	TRBJ1-2	ASSIGQLYGYT
TRBV19	TRBJ1-5	ASSIDLYRGQGNQPQH
TRBV27	TRBJ1-2	ASSFGTGGRGYT
TRBV4-3	TRBJ1-1	ASSLHTARDEAF
TRBV6-6	TRBJ2-7	ASTPGGALHEQY
TRBV5-4	TRBJ2-1	ASSLAGTSGEQF
TRBV7-2	TRBJ1-4	ASSLDRGLGKLF
TRBV7-2	TRBJ2-3	ASSPQTSFETTQY
TRBV9	TRBJ2-5	ASSAGGGSETQY
TRBV9	TRBJ2-2	ASSVGGQVSAGELF
TRBV19	TRBJ1-4	ASSHDRGTFEKLF
TRBV7-2	TRBJ2-4	ASSLGGLSIQY
TRBV6-5	TRBJ2-2	ASSYDRTDNTGELF
TRBV27	TRBJ2-3	ASSLMGLASDTQY
TRBV5-6	TRBJ1-3	ASSHQGDMGPGNTIY
TRBV7-2	TRBJ1-5	ASSHTGGNQPQH
TRBV11-1	TRBJ2-2	ASSFTAGVTGELF
TRBV12-3/TRBV12-4	TRBJ1-2	ASSPSPGYGYT
TRBV25-1	TRBJ2-3	ASTLGGDGTDTQY
TRBV7-8	TRBJ1-1	ASSLGEGTEAF
TRBV4-2	TRBJ2-1	ASTRNLGLADYNEQF
TRBV30	TRBJ1-5	AWSSPGQTSSSNQPQH
TRBV19	TRBJ2-7	ASSMGTASYEQY
TRBV24-1	TRBJ2-2	ATSDSQGDTGELF
TRBV25-1	TRBJ1-5	ASSEGQGAWQPQH
TRBV11-1	TRBJ1-1	ASSSCPGTGGTEAF
TRBV2	TRBJ2-3	ATRGGTDTQY
TRBV9	TRBJ2-3	ASSVGDSRGTDTQY
TRBV7-7	TRBJ2-3	ASSLSGKGDTQY